One sample yielded the 3 T cell receptor beta chains listed below, sequenced in a study of T cell responses to AZD1222 COVID-19 vaccine. The method was immunoSEQ multiplex PCR; TCRdb's version includes in-frame clones alone and lacks a portion of them. The repertoire holds roughly 120,000 clones, with about 92% as singletons. This specimen was peripheral blood, taken 28 days after the second AZD1222 dose. These receptor sequences come from an adult who received the AZD1222 COVID-19 vaccine.

The chain uses TRBV14 and TRBJ2-7; 7 positions match TRBD1. This CDR3 comprises 14 residues. The V gene's germline CDR1 is SGHDN and CDR2 FVKESK. V shed 4 bases and J 3 bases; nucleotides not matched to a gene: 6. CDR3 sequence reads: CASSRGQESYEQYF. The CDR3, as DNA: TGTGCCAGCAGCCGAGGACAGGAGAGCTACGAGCAGTACTTC.

This chain connects TRBV29-1 to TRBJ1-1; tentatively, D is TRBD1 (5 bases). Per the germline V gene, CDR1 is SQVTM and CDR2 is ANQGSEA. V shed 6 bases and J shed 1 base, with 9 bases lying between them. The CDR3 length is 12 residues. In DNA form, the CDR3 reads TGCAGCGTGGGACGGGCGAACACTGAAGCTTTCTTT. Its translation: CSVGRANTEAFF.

The rearrangement uses TRBV11-2 and TRBJ1-5, with D maybe TRBD1 (5 bases). There are 14 residues in the CDR3. V was cut by 5 bases and J by 9 bases, with 17 bases left in between. Looked up from germline, CDR1 is SGHAT and CDR2 is FQNNGV. The CDR3 loop reads CASSPDSSLGPQHF. The DNA for the CDR3 is TGTGCCAGCAGCCCAGACAGCTCCTTAGGGCCCCAGCATTTT.